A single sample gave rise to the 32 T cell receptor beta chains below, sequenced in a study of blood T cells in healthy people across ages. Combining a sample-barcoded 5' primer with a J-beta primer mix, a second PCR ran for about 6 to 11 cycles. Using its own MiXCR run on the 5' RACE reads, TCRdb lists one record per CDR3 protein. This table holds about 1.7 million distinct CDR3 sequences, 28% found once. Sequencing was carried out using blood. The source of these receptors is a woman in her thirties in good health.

The CDR3 reads CASRPRGAETKNIQYF. The CDR3 DNA sequence: TGTGCCAGCAGGCCCCGGGGGGCGGAAACCAAAAACATTCAGTACTTC. This chain joins TRBV6-6 and TRBJ2-4; possibly TRBD2 for D (7 bases). Germline loops: CDR1 MNHNY, CDR2 SVGAGI (reference sequence). V lost 6 bases and J 2 bases, leaving 17 bases between the germline ends. The CDR3 runs to 16 residues.

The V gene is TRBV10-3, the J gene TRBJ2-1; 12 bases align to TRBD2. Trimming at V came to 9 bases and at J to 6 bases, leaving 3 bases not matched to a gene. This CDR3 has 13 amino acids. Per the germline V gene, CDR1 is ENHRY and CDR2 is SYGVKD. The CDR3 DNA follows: TGTGCCATAACTAGCGGGGGGATCAATGAGCAGTTCTTC. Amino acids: CAITSGGINEQFF.

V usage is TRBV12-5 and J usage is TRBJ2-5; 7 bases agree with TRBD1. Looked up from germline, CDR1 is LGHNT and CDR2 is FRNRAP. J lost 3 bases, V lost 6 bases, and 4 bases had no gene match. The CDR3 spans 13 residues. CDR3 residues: CASGPGTEETQYF. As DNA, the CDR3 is TGTGCTAGTGGCCCTGGGACAGAAGAGACCCAGTACTTC.

In DNA form, the CDR3 reads TGTGCCAGTAGTTCCGGGACGGTGGAAGAGACCCAGTACTTC. Its translation: CASSSGTVEETQYF. J is TRBJ2-5 and V is TRBV19; either TRBD1 or TRBD2 may fit D (5 bases each). The CDR3 has 14 amino acids. The ends were cut back, 5 bases at V and 3 bases at J, with 13 bases in the middle. CDR1 is LNHDA and CDR2 is SQIVND in the germline V gene (reference sequence).

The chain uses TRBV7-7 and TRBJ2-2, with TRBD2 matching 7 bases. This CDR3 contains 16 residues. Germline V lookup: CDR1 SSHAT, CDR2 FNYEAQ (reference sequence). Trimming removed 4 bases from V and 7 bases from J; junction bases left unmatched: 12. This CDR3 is CASSSAGGNGGGELFF. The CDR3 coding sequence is TGTGCCAGCAGCTCCGCCGGGGGGAATGGTGGCGGGGAGCTGTTTTTT.

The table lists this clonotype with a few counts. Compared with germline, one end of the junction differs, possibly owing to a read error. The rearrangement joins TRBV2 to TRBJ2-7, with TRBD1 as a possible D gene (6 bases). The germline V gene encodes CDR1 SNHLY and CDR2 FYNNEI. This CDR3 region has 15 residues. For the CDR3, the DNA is TGTGCCAGCAGTGAAGCCTTACAGGGATCCTCCGAGCAGTACTTC. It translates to CASSEALQGSSEQYF.

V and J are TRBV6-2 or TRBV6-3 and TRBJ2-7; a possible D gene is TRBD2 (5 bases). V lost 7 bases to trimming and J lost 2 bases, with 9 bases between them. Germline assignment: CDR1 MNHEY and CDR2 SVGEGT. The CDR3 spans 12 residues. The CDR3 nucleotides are TGTGCCAGCACCACTAGTACCTACGAGCAGTACTTC. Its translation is CASTTSTYEQYF.

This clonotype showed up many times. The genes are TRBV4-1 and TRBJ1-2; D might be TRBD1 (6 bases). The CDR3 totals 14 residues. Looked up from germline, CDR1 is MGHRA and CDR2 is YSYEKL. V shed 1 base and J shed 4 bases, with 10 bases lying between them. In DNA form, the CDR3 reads TGCGCCAGCAGCCAAGGAGAGGGGGGCTATGGCTACACCTTC. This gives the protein CASSQGEGGYGYTF.

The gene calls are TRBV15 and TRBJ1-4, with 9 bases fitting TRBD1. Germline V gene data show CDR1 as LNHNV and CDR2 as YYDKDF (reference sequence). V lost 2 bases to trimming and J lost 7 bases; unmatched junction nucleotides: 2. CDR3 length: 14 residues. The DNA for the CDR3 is TGTGCCACCAGCAGAATGGACAGGGGTGAAAAACTGTTTTTT. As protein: CATSRMDRGEKLFF.

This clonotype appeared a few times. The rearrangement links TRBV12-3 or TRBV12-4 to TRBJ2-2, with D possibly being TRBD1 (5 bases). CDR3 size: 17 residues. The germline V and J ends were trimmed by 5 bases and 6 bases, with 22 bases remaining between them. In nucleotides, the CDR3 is TGTGCCAGCAGTAACCGACAGTTAGGATTTGCGTCCGGGGAGCTGTTTTTT. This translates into CASSNRQLGFASGELFF.

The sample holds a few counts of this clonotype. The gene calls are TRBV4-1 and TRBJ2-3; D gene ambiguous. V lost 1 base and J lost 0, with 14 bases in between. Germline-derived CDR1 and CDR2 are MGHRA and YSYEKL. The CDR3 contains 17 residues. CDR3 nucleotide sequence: TGCGCCAGCAGCCAAGGTAGAGCGAGGAGCAGCACAGATACGCAGTATTTT. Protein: CASSQGRARSSTDTQYF.

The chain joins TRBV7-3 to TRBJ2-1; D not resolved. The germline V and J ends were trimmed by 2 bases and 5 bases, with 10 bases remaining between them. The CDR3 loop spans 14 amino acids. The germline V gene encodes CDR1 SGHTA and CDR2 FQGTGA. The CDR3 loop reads CASSLADRNNEQFF. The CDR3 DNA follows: TGTGCCAGCAGCTTAGCTGACCGGAACAATGAGCAGTTCTTC.

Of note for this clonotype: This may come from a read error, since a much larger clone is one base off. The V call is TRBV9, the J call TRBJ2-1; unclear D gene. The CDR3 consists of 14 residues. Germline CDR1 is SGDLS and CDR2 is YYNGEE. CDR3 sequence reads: CTSSVGVTLSEQFF. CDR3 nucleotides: TGTACCAGCAGCGTAGGAGTAACGTTGAGTGAGCAGTTCTTC.

In DNA, the CDR3 is TGTGCCAGCAGCCCGACAGAGTACCAAGAGACCCAGTACTTC. This translates into CASSPTEYQETQYF. The chain has TRBV9 and TRBJ2-5, with D perhaps matching TRBD1 (5 bases). CDR1 and CDR2 from the germline V gene are SGDLS and YYNGEE. The CDR3 length is 14 residues. Trimming cost V 4 bases and J 0 bases, with 10 bases left between them. Drawing the rest from reference TRBV9 and TRBJ2-5, the complete variable domain is DSGVTQTPKHLITATGQRVTLRCSPRSGDLSVYWYQQSLDQGLQFLIQYYNGEERAKGNILERFSAQQFPDLHSELNLSSLELGDSALYFCASSPTEYQETQYFGPGTRLLVL.

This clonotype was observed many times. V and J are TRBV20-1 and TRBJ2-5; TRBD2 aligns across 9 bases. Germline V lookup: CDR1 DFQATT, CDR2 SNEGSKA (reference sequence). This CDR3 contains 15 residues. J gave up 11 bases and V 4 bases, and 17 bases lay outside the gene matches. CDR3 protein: CSATAPRGGSREQYF. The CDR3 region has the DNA TGCAGTGCTACCGCTCCGCGGGGGGGCTCTCGTGAGCAGTACTTC.

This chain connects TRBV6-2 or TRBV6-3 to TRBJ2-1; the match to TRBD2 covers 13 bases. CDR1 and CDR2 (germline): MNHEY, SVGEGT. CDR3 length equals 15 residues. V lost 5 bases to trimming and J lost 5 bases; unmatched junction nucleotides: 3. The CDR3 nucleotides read TGTGCCAGCAGTAAACTAGCGGGAGGGAACAATGAGCAGTTCTTC. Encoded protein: CASSKLAGGNNEQFF.

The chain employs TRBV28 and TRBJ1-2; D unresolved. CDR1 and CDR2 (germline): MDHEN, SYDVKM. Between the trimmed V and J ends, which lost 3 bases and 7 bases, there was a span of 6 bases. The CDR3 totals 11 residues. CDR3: CASSFPSGYTF. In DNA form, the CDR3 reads TGTGCCAGCAGTTTTCCCTCTGGCTACACCTTC.

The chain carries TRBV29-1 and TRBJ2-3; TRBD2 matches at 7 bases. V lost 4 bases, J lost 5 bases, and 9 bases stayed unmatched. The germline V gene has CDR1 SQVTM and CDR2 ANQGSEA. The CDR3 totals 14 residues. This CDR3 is CSVVRMAGVDTQYF. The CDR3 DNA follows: TGCAGCGTTGTTAGAATGGCGGGAGTAGATACGCAGTATTTT.

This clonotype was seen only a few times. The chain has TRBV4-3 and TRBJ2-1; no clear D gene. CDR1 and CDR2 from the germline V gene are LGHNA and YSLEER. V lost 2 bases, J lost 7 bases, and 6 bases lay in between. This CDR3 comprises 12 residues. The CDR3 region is CASSQWGNEQFF. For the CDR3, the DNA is TGCGCCAGCAGCCAATGGGGTAATGAGCAGTTCTTC.

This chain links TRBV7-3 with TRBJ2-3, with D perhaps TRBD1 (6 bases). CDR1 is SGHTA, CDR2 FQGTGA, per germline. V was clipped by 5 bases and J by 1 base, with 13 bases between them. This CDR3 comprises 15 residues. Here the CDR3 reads CASSPWSGGTDTQYF. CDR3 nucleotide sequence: TGTGCCAGCAGCCCCTGGTCAGGGGGCACAGATACGCAGTATTTT.

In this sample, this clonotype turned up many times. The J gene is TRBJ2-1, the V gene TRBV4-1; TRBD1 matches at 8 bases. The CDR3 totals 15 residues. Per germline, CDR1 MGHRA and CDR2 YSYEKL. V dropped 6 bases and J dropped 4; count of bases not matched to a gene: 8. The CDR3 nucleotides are TGCGCCAGCAGTTCCGGGGACAGGATATACAATGAGCAGTTCTTC. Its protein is CASSSGDRIYNEQFF.

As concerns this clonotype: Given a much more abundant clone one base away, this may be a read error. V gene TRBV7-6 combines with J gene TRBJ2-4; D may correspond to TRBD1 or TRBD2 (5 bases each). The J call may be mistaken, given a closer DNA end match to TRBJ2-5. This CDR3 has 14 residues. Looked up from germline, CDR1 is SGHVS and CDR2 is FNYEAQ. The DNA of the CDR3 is TGTGCCGGCAGCTTAGGGACGGGAAGAAAGACCCAGTACTTC. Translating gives CAGSLGTGRKTQYF.

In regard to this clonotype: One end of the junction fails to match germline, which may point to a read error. The CDR3 nucleotides read TGTGCCAGCAGCTTTGGGGCAGATACGCAGGATTTT. Protein: CASSFGADTQDF. The chain uses TRBV7-2 and TRBJ2-3; a weak D match, TRBD1 (5 bases). This CDR3 has 12 residues. CDR1 is SGHTA, CDR2 FQGNSA, per germline.

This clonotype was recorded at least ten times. The CDR3 DNA sequence: TGCAGTGCTAGAGACGACACCTTCGAGACAGGGGACCCCTACGAGCAGTACTTC. The encoded protein is CSARDDTFETGDPYEQYF. The genes are TRBV20-1 and TRBJ2-7; 8 bases map to TRBD1. J was trimmed by 2 bases and V by 0 bases; bases with no gene match: 15. CDR3 size: 18 residues. CDR1 and CDR2 (germline): DFQATT, SNEGSKA (reference sequence).

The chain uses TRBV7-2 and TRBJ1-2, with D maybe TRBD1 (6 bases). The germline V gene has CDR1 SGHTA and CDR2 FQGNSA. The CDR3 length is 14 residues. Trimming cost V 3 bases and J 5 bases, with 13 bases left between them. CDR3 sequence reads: CASSFRQDIYGYTF. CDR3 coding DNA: TGTGCCAGCAGCTTCCGACAGGATATATATGGCTACACCTTC.

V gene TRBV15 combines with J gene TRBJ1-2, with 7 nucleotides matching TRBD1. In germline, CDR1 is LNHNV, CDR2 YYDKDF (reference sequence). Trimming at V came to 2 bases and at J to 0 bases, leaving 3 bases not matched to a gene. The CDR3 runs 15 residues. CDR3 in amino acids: CATSRTTGANYGYTF. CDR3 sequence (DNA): TGTGCCACCAGCAGAACAACAGGGGCTAACTATGGCTACACCTTC.

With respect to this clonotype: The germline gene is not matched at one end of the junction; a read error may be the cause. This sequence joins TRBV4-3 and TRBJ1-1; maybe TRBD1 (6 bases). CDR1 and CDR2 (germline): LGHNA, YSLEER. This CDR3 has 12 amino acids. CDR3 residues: CSSSQDGRGAFF. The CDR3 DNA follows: TGCTCCAGCAGCCAAGACGGCAGGGGAGCTTTCTTT.

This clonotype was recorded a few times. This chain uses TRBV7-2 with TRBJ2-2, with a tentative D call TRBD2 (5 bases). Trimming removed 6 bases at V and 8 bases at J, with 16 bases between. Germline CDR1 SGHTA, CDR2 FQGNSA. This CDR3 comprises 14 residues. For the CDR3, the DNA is TGTGCCAGCAGACCGGACTTCCCCCAGGGGGAGCTGTTTTTT. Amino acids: CASRPDFPQGELFF.

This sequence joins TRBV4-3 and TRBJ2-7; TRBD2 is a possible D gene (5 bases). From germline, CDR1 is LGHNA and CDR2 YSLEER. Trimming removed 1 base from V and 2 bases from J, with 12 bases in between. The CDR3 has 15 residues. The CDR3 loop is CASSQGPGETYEQYF. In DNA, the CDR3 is TGCGCCAGCAGCCAAGGCCCCGGGGAGACCTACGAGCAGTACTTC.

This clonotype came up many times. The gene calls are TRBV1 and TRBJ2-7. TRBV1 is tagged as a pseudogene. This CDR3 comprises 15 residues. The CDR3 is CTSSQEGELRYEQYF. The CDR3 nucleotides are TGCACCAGCAGCCAAGAAGGAGAGCTAAGATACGAGCAGTACTTC.

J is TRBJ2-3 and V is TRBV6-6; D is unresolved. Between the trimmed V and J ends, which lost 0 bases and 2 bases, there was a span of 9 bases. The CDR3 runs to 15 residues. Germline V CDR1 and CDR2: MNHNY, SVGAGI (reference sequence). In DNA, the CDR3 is TGTGCCAGCAGTTACTCGACAACCTTCACAGATACGCAGTATTTT. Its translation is CASSYSTTFTDTQYF.

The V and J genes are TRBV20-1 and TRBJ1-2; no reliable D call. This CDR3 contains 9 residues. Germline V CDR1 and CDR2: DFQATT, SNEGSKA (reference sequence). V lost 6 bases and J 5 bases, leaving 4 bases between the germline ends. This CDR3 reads CSARYGYTF. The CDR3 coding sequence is TGCAGTGCCCGATATGGCTACACCTTC.